One and the same sample provided the 12 T cell receptor beta chains below, sequenced in a study of blood T cell repertoires in COVID-19. Sequencing was performed with immunoSEQ multiplex PCR; in TCRdb, only in-frame clones are kept and a portion is missing. The sample holds over 150,000 clones, around four fifths seen once. The sample consisted of PBMCs or T cells enriched from blood (not recorded which). All receptors come from a man between 40 and 49 years old who had recovered from COVID-19.

This clone was counted once. The chain has TRBV4-1 and TRBJ1-2; D is perhaps TRBD1 (6 bases). The germline V gene has CDR1 MGHRA and CDR2 YSYEKL. The V end was cut by 0 bases, the J end by 8 bases, with 16 bases between. This CDR3 spans 15 amino acids. CDR3 protein: CASSQDRRRGRGYTF. The DNA of the CDR3 is TGCGCCAGCAGCCAAGATAGGCGCAGGGGAAGGGGCTACACCTTC.

CDR3 in DNA: TGTGCCAGTAGTATAGGTACGGGAGCGTGGCAGTTCTTC. This codes for CASSIGTGAWQFF. V and J are TRBV19 and TRBJ2-1, with D possibly being TRBD2 (6 bases). V was clipped by 1 base and J by 12 bases, with 13 bases between them. Germline CDR1 reads LNHDA; CDR2 reads SQIVND (reference sequence). This CDR3 is 13 amino acids long.

The rearrangement joins TRBV7-2 to TRBJ2-7, with D possibly being TRBD2 (5 bases). The V end lost 4 bases, the J end lost 2 bases, and 21 bases lay between the germline ends. The CDR3 spans 17 residues. Germline V gives CDR1 SGHTA, CDR2 FQGNSA. This CDR3 is CASSWRPRTERPYEQYF. The CDR3 DNA reads as TGTGCCAGCAGCTGGCGACCGAGGACCGAGCGGCCCTACGAGCAGTACTTC.

The genes are TRBV25-1 and TRBJ1-6; TRBD1 agrees at 8 bases. With 4 bases clipped from V and 8 bases from J, the junction kept 10 bases outside the gene matches. CDR1 is MGHDK and CDR2 is SYGVNS in the germline V gene. This CDR3 has 16 amino acids. CDR3 in DNA: TGTGCCAGCAGTGGCGGATGGACAGGGTCGGATTCACCCCTCCACTTT. It yields the protein CASSGGWTGSDSPLHF.

J is TRBJ2-6 and V is TRBV24-1, with TRBD1 matching 11 bases. The germline gives CDR1 KGHDR, CDR2 SFDVKD. J lost 1 base, V lost 12 bases, and 7 bases had no gene match. The CDR3 has 16 amino acids. CDR3 nucleotide sequence: TGTGCCGTCCAAGGACAGGGGGCATCTGGGGCCAACGTCCTGACTTTC. Translated, it gives CAVQGQGASGANVLTF.

V usage is TRBV2 and J usage is TRBJ2-7, with 7 bases matching TRBD2. Germline lookup yields CDR1 SNHLY and CDR2 FYNNEI. Germline trimming cut 7 bases from V and 3 bases from J; bases unmatched to any gene: 9. This CDR3 comprises 14 residues. The CDR3 DNA reads as TGTGCCAGCAAACTAGCGTTGGAGAACTACGAGCAGTACTTC. Translation gives CASKLALENYEQYF. Looking up the rest from reference TRBV2 and TRBJ2-7 gives the full variable domain: EPEVTQTPSHQVTQMGQEVILRCVPISNHLYFYWYRQILGQKVEFLVSFYNNEISEKSEIFDDQFSVERPDGSNFTLKIRSTKLEDSAMYFCASKLALENYEQYFGPGTRLTVT.

This rearrangement joins TRBV6-6 to TRBJ1-2; D not certain. The CDR3 runs to 12 residues. CDR1 is MNHNY and CDR2 is SVGAGI in the germline V gene (reference sequence). V shed 4 bases and J shed 7 bases, with 10 bases lying between them. In DNA form, the CDR3 reads TGTGCCAGCAGTTGGAGGGATAGTGGCTACACCTTC. This sequence encodes CASSWRDSGYTF.

The rearrangement joins TRBV29-1 to TRBJ2-5; TRBD2 matches 11 bases. J was trimmed by 5 bases and V by 4 bases; bases with no gene match: 6. CDR3 size: 14 residues. The germline V gene encodes CDR1 SQVTM and CDR2 ANQGSEA. Here the CDR3 DNA reads TGCAGCGTTGCGGGACTAGCGGTAGCTGAGACCCAGTACTTC. Its protein is CSVAGLAVAETQYF.

In this sample, this clone turned up once. The V gene is TRBV28, the J gene TRBJ2-1; no clear D. The germline CDR1 and CDR2 sequences are MDHEN and SYDVKM. The CDR3 has 13 residues. Trimming took 2 bases from V and 9 from J, leaving 11 bases between them. The CDR3: CASSLKNGGEQFF. The CDR3 DNA follows: TGTGCCAGCAGTTTAAAGAACGGCGGTGAGCAGTTCTTC.

This chain connects TRBV7-2 to TRBJ2-1, with 7 bases that match TRBD2. Germline-derived CDR1 and CDR2 are SGHTA and FQGNSA. Losses at the gene ends were 1 base for V and 8 bases for J; bases not matched to a gene: 20. CDR3 length: 19 amino acids. CDR3 DNA: TGTGCCAGCAGCTTAGTCCGGGGCGGGAGAGGAACGGTTGGCCATGAGCAGTTCTTC. Translated, it gives CASSLVRGGRGTVGHEQFF.

This chain joins TRBV15 and TRBJ1-1; D is unresolved. Germline CDR1 is LNHNV and CDR2 is YYDKDF (reference sequence). This CDR3 is 13 amino acids long. The germline V and J ends were trimmed by 2 bases and 1 base, with 5 bases remaining between them. The CDR3 region has the DNA TGTGCCACCAGCAGAACACCGAACACTGAAGCTTTCTTT. Amino acids: CATSRTPNTEAFF.

A single count supports this clone. V gene TRBV7-9 combines with J gene TRBJ1-5; perhaps TRBD1 as D (6 bases). The germline V gene has CDR1 SEHNR and CDR2 FQNEAQ (reference sequence). The CDR3 runs 14 residues. Trimming took 0 bases from V and 8 from J, leaving 11 bases between them. Here the CDR3 DNA reads TGTGCCAGCAGCTTAGCGGACAGATGGGAGCCCCAGCATTTT. It translates to CASSLADRWEPQHF.